The 30 T cell receptor beta chains reported below all come from one sample, sequenced in a study of human T cells and chemical hapten exposure. The time point is: healthy volunteer bleed at 2 weeks. The template was total RNA from unfractionated whole blood. TCRdb ran MiXCR on the RACE reads and lists one entry per CDR3 protein. The sample has roughly 130,000 distinct CDR3 sequences, about 9% seen once. Sequencing input: whole blood. These receptors were taken from a male donor in good health. Some clones in this sample may be carry-over from other donors' samples.

A few counts support this clonotype. The chain carries TRBV6-5 and TRBJ1-3; TRBD1 is a possible D gene (6 bases). This CDR3 is 16 amino acids long. V lost 6 bases and J 0 bases, leaving 15 bases between the germline ends. The germline V gene has CDR1 MNHEY and CDR2 SVGAGI. CDR3 sequence: CASSSGGAYSGNTIYF. CDR3 nucleotide sequence: TGTGCCAGCAGCTCCGGGGGCGCATACTCTGGAAACACCATATATTTT.

This chain links TRBV12-3 or TRBV12-4 with TRBJ2-2, with D unclear. CDR3 size: 13 residues. V shed 6 bases and J shed 10 bases, with 15 bases lying between them. The CDR3 reads CASRGLGGQELFF. The CDR3 region has the DNA TGTGCCAGCAGAGGGCTAGGCGGCCAGGAGCTGTTTTTT.

The chain combines TRBV6-5 with TRBJ1-5; D gene uncertain. This CDR3 has 14 residues. V lost 2 bases to trimming and J lost 3 bases, with 8 bases between them. The germline V gene has CDR1 MNHEY and CDR2 SVGAGI. The CDR3 DNA follows: TGTGCCAGCAGTTACCGTGCCACCAATCAGCCCCAGCATTTT. Translated: CASSYRATNQPQHF.

This clonotype was seen only a few times. The CDR3 carries no conserved terminal phenylalanine or tryptophan, so it likely arises from a read error. This chain joins TRBV7-2 and TRBJ1-5; a possible D gene is TRBD1 (6 bases). The V gene's germline CDR1 is SGHTA and CDR2 FQGNSA. Trimming took 1 base from V and 4 from J, leaving 11 bases between them. This CDR3 is built from 15 residues. The CDR3 nucleotides are TGTGCCAGCAGCTTAGTCGACAGGAAAAATCAGCCCCAGCATTCT. Translating gives CASSLVDRKNQPQHS.

This clonotype was seen more than once but under ten times. The chain carries TRBV6-6 and TRBJ2-7, with 8 nucleotides matching TRBD1. With 6 bases clipped from V and 3 bases from J, the junction kept 7 bases outside the gene matches. CDR1 MNHNY and CDR2 SVGAGI come from the germline V gene (reference sequence). The CDR3 consists of 14 residues. CDR3 nucleotides: TGTGCCAGCAGCGGGAGACAGGGGCACTACGAGCAGTACTTC. It codes for CASSGRQGHYEQYF.

This clonotype was observed many times. V usage is TRBV5-1 and J usage is TRBJ2-2; 8 bases are shared with TRBD1. The CDR3 spans 17 residues. CDR1 and CDR2 from the germline V gene are SGHRS and YFSETQ. With V trimmed by 0 bases and J by 0 bases, 4 bases remained unmatched. CDR3 sequence reads: CASSLDRGLANTGELFF. CDR3 bases: TGCGCCAGCAGCTTGGACAGGGGGTTGGCGAACACCGGGGAGCTGTTTTTT.

This clonotype was detected ten times or more. Germline is not matched at one junction end, which may reflect a read error. The chain employs TRBV6-5 and TRBJ2-7; maybe TRBD1 (6 bases). The length of the CDR3 is 13 residues. Germline V gene lookup returns CDR1 MNHEY and CDR2 SVGAGI. The CDR3 sequence: CASSYSVGQLLNF. For the CDR3, the DNA is TGTGCCAGCAGTTACAGCGTTGGACAGCTACTAAACTTC.

The sample holds a few counts of this clonotype. At one end the junction does not follow the germline gene, possibly because of a read error. This chain uses TRBV6-6 with TRBJ1-3; 7 nucleotides match TRBD1. Germline V CDR1 and CDR2: MNHNY, SVGAGI (reference sequence). This CDR3 has 11 residues. The CDR3 nucleotides read TGTGCCAGCAGTTACCGGGACAGCCTGAATTTT. Translating gives CASSYRDSLNF.

The V gene is TRBV2, the J gene TRBJ2-1; 12 bases map to TRBD1. V shed 0 bases and J 9 bases; nucleotides not matched to a gene: 3. The CDR3 has 15 amino acids. Per germline, CDR1 SNHLY and CDR2 FYNNEI. The CDR3 DNA reads TGTGCCAGCAGTGAAGCGGGACAGGGGGCTGGTGAGCAGTTCTTC. It encodes CASSEAGQGAGEQFF.

The chain uses TRBV11-2 and TRBJ1-4, with 8 positions matching TRBD1. The CDR3 is made up of 16 amino acids. The trim removed 7 bases at V and 7 bases at J, leaving 14 bases unmatched. Germline V gives CDR1 SGHAT, CDR2 FQNNGV. CDR3 bases: TGTGCCAGCACCCCAGCTCAGGGGGCCCTTTTTGAAAAACTGTTTTTT. Its protein is CASTPAQGALFEKLFF.

This chain joins TRBV5-5 and TRBJ1-5, with D possibly TRBD1 on 5 matching bases. This CDR3 is 15 amino acids long. Trimming pared 3 bases from V and 8 bases from J, leaving 18 bases between. Germline V CDR1 and CDR2: SGHKS, YYEKEE (reference sequence). CDR3 region: CASSWLGTPLEPQHF. DNA for the CDR3: TGTGCCAGCAGCTGGCTCGGGACCCCCTTGGAGCCCCAGCATTTT.

Ten or more counts support this clonotype. This chain connects TRBV29-1 to TRBJ2-7; 10 bases line up with TRBD2. V dropped 2 bases and J dropped 5; count of bases not matched to a gene: 3. This CDR3 has 13 residues. Germline V gives CDR1 SQVTM, CDR2 ANQGSEA. DNA for the CDR3: TGCAGCGTTGAACGGCTAGCGGGGGACGAGCAGTACTTC. Its protein product is CSVERLAGDEQYF.

This clonotype was detected ten times or more. This chain links TRBV12-3 or TRBV12-4 with TRBJ2-7, with D possibly TRBD2 on 5 matching bases. V lost 0 bases, J lost 3 bases, and 9 bases lay in between. This CDR3 is 14 amino acids long. The DNA of the CDR3 is TGTGCCAGCAGTTTAGCGCACGGGAACTACGAGCAGTACTTC. Protein: CASSLAHGNYEQYF.

This clonotype was counted at least ten times. The chain recombines TRBV5-1 with TRBJ2-1; TRBD1 matches 7 bases. V shed 0 bases, J shed 4 bases, and the junction held 13 bases outside the gene matches. In germline, CDR1 is SGHRS, CDR2 YFSETQ. This CDR3 spans 18 amino acids. Here the CDR3 reads CASSLDLRQGLRYNEQFF. In nucleotides, the CDR3 is TGCGCCAGCAGCTTGGATCTAAGACAGGGTCTGAGGTACAATGAGCAGTTCTTC.

The table lists this clonotype with a count of one. This may come from a read error, since a much larger clone is one base off. The chain links TRBV15 to TRBJ2-3; possibly TRBD2 for D (6 bases). From germline, CDR1 is LNHNV and CDR2 YYDKDF (reference sequence). V lost 7 bases, J lost 0 bases, and 11 bases lay in between. This CDR3 is built from 14 residues. DNA of the CDR3: TGTGCCACCAAGGAGGGATCTAGCACAGATACGCAGTATTTT. Amino acids: CATKEGSSTDTQYF.

This clonotype was counted ten times or more. V usage is TRBV20-1 and J usage is TRBJ2-6; no clear D. Per the germline V gene, CDR1 is DFQATT and CDR2 is SNEGSKA (reference sequence). V lost 3 bases and J 0 bases, leaving 9 bases between the germline ends. The length of the CDR3 is 15 residues. In DNA, the CDR3 is TGCAGTGCTAGGGACGGAAGCTCTGGGGCCAACGTCCTGACTTTC. As protein: CSARDGSSGANVLTF.

This clonotype was seen more than once but under ten times. The rearrangement joins TRBV2 to TRBJ1-1; TRBD1 aligns across 7 bases. In germline, CDR1 is SNHLY, CDR2 FYNNEI. The CDR3 has 15 residues. Trimming took 9 bases from V and 5 from J; bases not matched to a gene: 15. The CDR3 is CASSRGERGKTEAFF. CDR3 nucleotide sequence: TGTGCCAGTAGCAGGGGGGAGAGGGGGAAAACTGAAGCTTTCTTT.

This clonotype was seen a few times. The gene calls are TRBV20-1 and TRBJ2-7; D call uncertain. The V gene lost 0 bases and the J gene lost 6 bases, with 15 bases spanning the gap. The germline V gene has CDR1 DFQATT and CDR2 SNEGSKA (reference sequence). The CDR3 runs to 14 residues. CDR3 bases: TGCAGTGCTAGAGATTCAAACGGACCGCTCGAGCAGTACTTC. Its protein product is CSARDSNGPLEQYF.

This rearrangement joins TRBV7-8 to TRBJ2-2; D perhaps matches TRBD1 (5 bases). V dropped 2 bases and J dropped 3 bases, with 19 bases sitting between them. This CDR3 is built from 18 residues. Germline-derived CDR1 and CDR2 are SGHVS and FQNEAQ. CDR3 in DNA: TGTGCCAGCAGCTTAAGGCCACCCCGACAGCGATACACCGGGGAGCTGTTTTTT. It codes for CASSLRPPRQRYTGELFF.

This clonotype was seen more than once but under ten times. V gene TRBV19 combines with J gene TRBJ1-2; no firm D call. Trimming pared 5 bases from V and 6 bases from J, leaving 13 bases between. The CDR3 has 13 residues. Germline V gives CDR1 LNHDA, CDR2 SQIVND (reference sequence). DNA for the CDR3: TGTGCCAGTAGTGGCCAAGGAGGAGATGGCTACACCTTC. This sequence encodes CASSGQGGDGYTF.

There are a few counts of this clonotype. The V and J genes are TRBV20-1 and TRBJ2-1, with 14 nucleotides matching TRBD2. With V trimmed by 0 bases and J by 0 bases, 13 bases remained unmatched. The CDR3 contains 21 residues. Germline V CDR1 and CDR2: DFQATT, SNEGSKA (reference sequence). DNA for the CDR3: TGCAGTGCTAGAGATTATGAAGGGACTAGCGGGAGAATTTTCTCCTACAATGAGCAGTTCTTC. Its translation is CSARDYEGTSGRIFSYNEQFF.

This clonotype was detected a few times. The chain joins TRBV6-5 to TRBJ1-2, with TRBD1 matching 7 bases. The length of the CDR3 is 12 residues. With 5 bases clipped from V and 8 bases from J, the junction kept 5 bases outside the gene matches. Per germline, CDR1 MNHEY and CDR2 SVGAGI. The CDR3 DNA sequence: TGTGCCAGCAGTGCGGACAGGTTAGGCTACACCTTC. Encoded protein: CASSADRLGYTF.

Ten or more counts support this clonotype. The genes are TRBV29-1 and TRBJ1-1, with D perhaps TRBD1 (6 bases). Germline CDR1 and CDR2: SQVTM and ANQGSEA. The V end lost 7 bases, the J end lost 5 bases, and 11 bases lay between the germline ends. This CDR3 is built from 11 residues. The CDR3 reads CSAPQGTEAFF. CDR3 DNA: TGCAGCGCTCCCCAGGGGACTGAAGCTTTCTTT. Complete variable domain (other parts from reference TRBV29-1 and TRBJ1-1): SAVISQKPSRDICQRGTSLTIQCQVDSQVTMMFWYRQQPGQSLTLIATANQGSEATYESGFVIDKFPISRPNLTFSTLTVSNMSPEDSSIYLCSAPQGTEAFFGQGTRLTVV.

The V call is TRBV10-3, the J call TRBJ2-5, with 8 bases identical to TRBD2. The CDR3 has 14 residues. Trimming at V came to 7 bases and at J to 2 bases, leaving 6 bases not matched to a gene. CDR1 is ENHRY and CDR2 is SYGVKD in the germline V gene. DNA of the CDR3: TGTGCCATCATGAGCGGGAGCGAGCAAGAGACCCAGTACTTC. Translation gives CAIMSGSEQETQYF.

The rearrangement links TRBV21-1 to TRBJ2-7; the table's D gene call, TRBD1, was not cross checked with the DNA. TRBV21-1 counts as a pseudogene. The CDR3 contains 17 residues. CDR3 amino acids: CASSKALSDITSYEQYF. The DNA for the CDR3 is TGTGCCAGCAGCAAAGCGCTTTCGGACATTACCTCCTACGAGCAGTACTTC.

The chain employs TRBV12-3 or TRBV12-4 and TRBJ2-7, with 12 nucleotides matching TRBD2. The CDR3 consists of 17 residues. V shed 3 bases and J 2 bases; nucleotides not matched to a gene: 8. The CDR3 region has the DNA TGTGCCAGCAGTTTGACTAGCGGGGGCTCCGAAGCCTACGAGCAGTACTTC. As protein: CASSLTSGGSEAYEQYF.

The V gene is TRBV6-6, the J gene TRBJ1-1; no firm D call. V dropped 8 bases and J dropped 0 bases, with 19 bases sitting between them. Looked up from germline, CDR1 is MNHNY and CDR2 is SVGAGI (reference sequence). The CDR3 consists of 16 residues. CDR3 amino acids: CASAQNRGPLNTEAFF. For the CDR3, the DNA is TGTGCCAGCGCCCAAAACAGAGGCCCCTTGAACACTGAAGCTTTCTTT.

This clonotype was counted ten times or more. The chain has TRBV28 and TRBJ2-5, with a tentative D call TRBD2 (7 bases). CDR3 size: 14 residues. The V and J ends lost 4 bases and 5 bases respectively, with 14 bases between them. CDR1 is MDHEN, CDR2 SYDVKM, per germline. The CDR3 coding sequence is TGTGCCAGCAGTTCCGGGGGGCGCAGGGAGACCCAGTACTTC. Amino acid sequence: CASSSGGRRETQYF.

The chain combines TRBV4-3 with TRBJ1-2, with D possibly matching TRBD1 (5 bases). The CDR3 is 14 amino acids. In germline, CDR1 is LGHNA, CDR2 YSLEER. Between the trimmed V and J ends, which lost 1 base and 8 bases, there was a span of 14 bases. The CDR3 coding sequence is TGCGCCAGCAGCCAAGTGAGAACAGGCAGCGGCTACACCTTC. Encoded protein: CASSQVRTGSGYTF.

This clonotype was seen many times. This chain links TRBV7-2 with TRBJ1-6; no definite D call. The CDR3 is 16 amino acids. Germline CDR1 is SGHTA and CDR2 is FQGNSA. The V end lost 1 base, the J end lost 0 bases, and 7 bases lay between the germline ends. The DNA of the CDR3 is TGTGCCAGCAGCTTAGAATGGAGCTCCTATAATTCACCCCTCCACTTT. Translation: CASSLEWSSYNSPLHF.